The 8 T cell receptor beta chains reported below all come from one sample, sequenced in a study of CD8 T cells in Susac syndrome. RNA amounts of about 0.45 to 1 ug underwent reverse transcription with random hexamers. TCRdb independently ran MiXCR on the immunoSEQ multiplex PCR reads; one entry per CDR3 protein. Altogether under 85,000 distinct CDR3 sequences are present, over 85% being singletons, with the ten largest covering approximately 0.45%. The sequencing input was CD8+ T cells from PBMCs. Receptor source: a human donor with Susac syndrome.

The chain employs TRBV19 and TRBJ2-7; 8 bases align to TRBD1. V lost 8 bases and J lost 6; bases outside the gene matches: 3. Germline V gives CDR1 LNHDA, CDR2 SQIVND (reference sequence). The CDR3 covers 11 residues. In DNA form, the CDR3 reads TGTGCCAGTGCTACAGGGGGCGAGCAGTACTTC. Amino acid sequence: CASATGGEQYF. The whole variable domain, filled in from reference TRBV19 and TRBJ2-7, reads DGGITQSPKYLFRKEGQNVTLSCEQNLNHDAMYWYRQDPGQGLRLIYYSQIVNDFQKGDIAEGYSVSREKKESFPLTVTSAQKNPTAFYLCASATGGEQYFGPGTRLTVT.

The rearrangement joins TRBV7-9 to TRBJ2-3; no clear D gene. Germline loops: CDR1 SEHNR, CDR2 FQNEAQ (reference sequence). This CDR3 region has 15 residues. V lost 4 bases and J 3 bases, leaving 14 bases between the germline ends. This chain's CDR3 is CASSSEQGITDTQYF. DNA for the CDR3: TGTGCCAGCAGCTCAGAACAAGGGATAACAGATACGCAGTATTTT.

CDR3 region: CASSAAGNGNEQFF. For the CDR3, the DNA is TGTGCCAGCAGTGCAGCGGGGAATGGAAATGAGCAGTTCTTC. The J gene is TRBJ2-1, the V gene TRBV7-6; 7 positions match TRBD2. The CDR3 runs to 14 residues. After removal of 6 bases from V and 7 bases from J, the junction contained 9 bases not matched to a gene. Germline V gives CDR1 SGHVS, CDR2 FNYEAQ. Full variable domain (missing parts from reference TRBV7-6 and TRBJ2-1): GAGVSQSPRYKVTKRGQDVALRCDPISGHVSLYWYRQALGQGPEFLTYFNYEAQQDKSGLPNDRFSAERPEGSISTLTIQRTEQRDSAMYRCASSAAGNGNEQFFGPGTRLTVL.

This chain links TRBV3-1 with TRBJ2-7; D is undetermined. V shed 3 bases and J shed 7 bases, with 10 bases lying between them. CDR1 is LGHDT and CDR2 is YNNKEL in the germline V gene (reference sequence). The CDR3 has 12 amino acids. The CDR3 sequence is CASSQGLGEQYF. The CDR3 coding sequence is TGTGCCAGCAGCCAGGGTTTAGGGGAGCAGTACTTC.

This chain connects TRBV30 to TRBJ1-1; D unclear. This CDR3 is 13 amino acids long. V gave up 1 base and J gave up 0 bases, with 6 bases separating them. The germline V gene has CDR1 GTSNPN and CDR2 SVGIG (reference sequence). As DNA, the CDR3 is TGTGCCTGGAGTGCTGACATGAACACTGAAGCTTTCTTT. The encoded protein is CAWSADMNTEAFF.

The chain joins TRBV29-1 to TRBJ2-1, with D perhaps matching TRBD2 (5 bases). Trimming took off 1 base at V and 2 bases at J, with 15 bases between the two ends. The V gene's germline CDR1 is SQVTM and CDR2 ANQGSEA. The CDR3 loop spans 16 amino acids. CDR3 loop: CSVEGPLADTYNEQFF. DNA for the CDR3: TGCAGCGTTGAAGGGCCCCTAGCAGATACCTACAATGAGCAGTTCTTC.

This chain uses TRBV12-5 with TRBJ1-2; 9 nucleotides align to TRBD1. The CDR3 covers 13 residues. Looked up from germline, CDR1 is LGHNT and CDR2 is FRNRAP. The junction had 2 bases not matched to a gene; V was cut back by 5 bases and J by 4 bases. In nucleotides, the CDR3 is TGTGCTAGTGGTCGGGGACAGGGCTATGGCTACACCTTC. This sequence encodes CASGRGQGYGYTF.

This clonotype was counted once. The chain uses TRBV30 and TRBJ1-3, with a tentative D call TRBD1 (6 bases). The CDR3 has 13 residues. Trimming pared 7 bases from V and 0 bases from J, leaving 10 bases between. In germline, CDR1 is GTSNPN, CDR2 SVGIG (reference sequence). This CDR3 is CAFGQNSGNTIYF. The CDR3 coding sequence is TGTGCCTTCGGACAGAACTCTGGAAACACCATATATTTT.